The 20 T cell receptor beta chains presented below share a single source sample, sequenced in a study of cytomegalovirus exposure and HLA in healthy donors. TCRdb's table, derived via immunoSEQ multiplex PCR, lists solely in-frame clones and lacks some. The sample includes roughly 120,000 clones, just under 90% seen only once; the top ten take around 3.3%. Sequencing input: PBMCs. These receptors came from a man aged 30 to 45 in good health and CMV-seronegative.

The chain employs TRBV28 and TRBJ2-1; 9 bases are shared with TRBD2. V lost 2 bases and J lost 5; bases outside the gene matches: 7. The germline gives CDR1 MDHEN, CDR2 SYDVKM. This CDR3 spans 16 amino acids. CDR3 bases: TGTGCCAGCAGTTTAGTAGTAGCGGGGGCGGACAATGAGCAGTTCTTC. Translating gives CASSLVVAGADNEQFF. The whole variable domain, remainder taken from reference TRBV28 and TRBJ2-1, is DVKVTQSSRYLVKRTGEKVFLECVQDMDHENMFWYRQDPGLGLRLIYFSYDVKMKEKGDIPEGYSVSREKKERFSLILESASTNQTSMYLCASSLVVAGADNEQFFGPGTRLTVL.

The J gene is TRBJ2-7, the V gene TRBV7-2, with TRBD2 identical over 9 bases. The CDR3 loop spans 15 amino acids. Trimming took 4 bases from V and 2 from J; bases not matched to a gene: 6. CDR1 SGHTA and CDR2 FQGNSA come from the germline V gene. In DNA form, the CDR3 reads TGTGCCAGCAGCTCCCTAGCGGGGAGCGCCTACGAGCAGTACTTC. Protein: CASSSLAGSAYEQYF.

The rearrangement uses TRBV4-3 and TRBJ2-5; 9 nucleotides match TRBD1. Germline trimming cut 4 bases from V and 0 bases from J; bases unmatched to any gene: 3. CDR3 length: 15 residues. Germline lookup yields CDR1 LGHNA and CDR2 YSLEER. The CDR3 sequence is CASSPGQGYQETQYF. The CDR3 DNA is TGCGCCAGCAGCCCAGGACAGGGGTACCAAGAGACCCAGTACTTC.

The V and J genes are TRBV5-6 and TRBJ2-7, with D possibly TRBD2 on 5 matching bases. The CDR3 length is 18 residues. Germline V gene lookup returns CDR1 SGHDT and CDR2 YYEEEE. V lost 1 base and J 2 bases, leaving 22 bases between the germline ends. The CDR3 DNA sequence: TGTGCCAGCAGCTTGACGTTGCTCGGGGAGCAAGACACCTACGAGCAGTACTTC. This codes for CASSLTLLGEQDTYEQYF.

This sequence joins TRBV4-1 and TRBJ1-2; D might be TRBD1 (5 bases). This CDR3 has 16 residues. Germline V gives CDR1 MGHRA, CDR2 YSYEKL. The germline V and J ends were trimmed by 4 bases and 3 bases, with 18 bases remaining between them. DNA for the CDR3: TGCGCCAGCAGCCTACAAGCGACAGATCTCTACTATGGCTACACCTTC. As protein: CASSLQATDLYYGYTF.

The rearrangement joins TRBV5-1 to TRBJ1-1; 8 bases match TRBD1. CDR3 size: 15 residues. The germline V gene has CDR1 SGHRS and CDR2 YFSETQ. J lost 1 base, V lost 2 bases, and 4 bases had no gene match. CDR3 sequence reads: CASSFQGAPNTEAFF. The DNA of the CDR3 is TGCGCCAGCAGCTTCCAGGGGGCGCCGAACACTGAAGCTTTCTTT.

This chain uses TRBV19 with TRBJ1-5; 7 positions agree with TRBD1. Germline CDR1 is LNHDA and CDR2 is SQIVND (reference sequence). The CDR3 covers 15 residues. After removal of 3 bases from V and 4 bases from J, the junction contained 6 bases not matched to a gene. The CDR3 DNA sequence: TGTGCCAGTAGTATTGCCGACAGGGAAAATCAGCCCCAGCATTTT. The encoded protein is CASSIADRENQPQHF.

This chain links TRBV6-5 with TRBJ2-7, with TRBD1 matching over 11 bases. The CDR3 totals 14 residues. CDR1 is MNHEY and CDR2 is SVGAGI in the germline V gene. The V and J ends lost 2 bases and 5 bases, in that order; junction bases with no gene match: 2. The CDR3 coding sequence is TGTGCCAGCAGTTACGGGACAGGGGGAAACGAGCAGTACTTC. Residues: CASSYGTGGNEQYF.

The V and J genes are TRBV2 and TRBJ1-4; 7 bases align to TRBD1. The CDR3 loop spans 15 amino acids. After removal of 7 bases from V and 5 bases from J, the junction contained 10 bases not matched to a gene. Germline CDR1 is SNHLY and CDR2 is FYNNEI. CDR3 coding DNA: TGTGCCAGCACGGGGCGGAGACAGGGCAATGAAAAACTGTTTTTT. This sequence encodes CASTGRRQGNEKLFF.

This chain uses TRBV28 with TRBJ2-7, with TRBD1 matching 10 bases. Trimming cost V 7 bases and J 2 bases; bases outside gene matches: 5. Germline values: CDR1 MDHEN, CDR2 SYDVKM. The CDR3 length is 14 residues. CDR3 sequence (DNA): TGTGCCAGCAAGGGGACAGGGGTTACCTACGAGCAGTACTTC. It is translated as CASKGTGVTYEQYF. Combining the CDR3 with reference TRBV28 and TRBJ2-7 gives the whole variable domain DVKVTQSSRYLVKRTGEKVFLECVQDMDHENMFWYRQDPGLGLRLIYFSYDVKMKEKGDIPEGYSVSREKKERFSLILESASTNQTSMYLCASKGTGVTYEQYFGPGTRLTVT.

CDR3 protein: CASSMTGGHDEKLFF. The CDR3 nucleotides are TGTGCCAGCAGCATGACAGGGGGTCATGATGAAAAACTGTTTTTT. This sequence joins TRBV27 and TRBJ1-4, with TRBD1 identical over 9 bases. Germline CDR1 reads MNHEY; CDR2 reads SMNVEV (reference sequence). With V trimmed by 6 bases and J by 6 bases, 8 bases remained unmatched. The CDR3 covers 15 residues.

The chain employs TRBV27 and TRBJ1-2; 7 bases fit TRBD1. The CDR3 sequence is 14 residues long. Trimming removed 8 bases from V and 4 bases from J; junction bases left unmatched: 10. Germline-derived CDR1 and CDR2 are MNHEY and SMNVEV (reference sequence). The CDR3 sequence is CASRSVGGVYGYTF. Here the CDR3 DNA reads TGTGCCAGCCGAAGTGTAGGGGGCGTCTATGGCTACACCTTC.

The chain combines TRBV11-2 with TRBJ1-2; D perhaps matches TRBD1 (6 bases). This CDR3 is 15 amino acids long. Trimming cost V 4 bases and J 4 bases, with 16 bases left between them. The V gene's germline CDR1 is SGHAT and CDR2 FQNNGV. The CDR3 loop reads CASSSPSVTGYGYTF. The DNA for the CDR3 is TGTGCCAGCAGCTCCCCCTCTGTGACAGGCTATGGCTACACCTTC.

The V call is TRBV11-2, the J call TRBJ1-3; D remains ambiguous. The V and J ends lost 4 bases and 0 bases respectively, with 7 bases between them. CDR3 length equals 14 residues. Germline V gene sequence: CDR1 SGHAT, CDR2 FQNNGV. CDR3 in DNA: TGTGCCAGCAGCTCGCTACCCTCTGGAAACACCATATATTTT. Amino acids: CASSSLPSGNTIYF.

The J gene is TRBJ1-3, the V gene TRBV28, with 7 positions matching TRBD1. CDR1 and CDR2 (germline): MDHEN, SYDVKM. V was clipped by 5 bases and J by 4 bases; unmatched bases: 5. The CDR3 spans 14 residues. CDR3 residues: CASSPGQRGNTIYF. Written as DNA, the CDR3 is TGTGCCAGCAGTCCGGGACAGAGGGGAAACACCATATATTTT.

The chain has TRBV7-8 and TRBJ1-6; D is unresolved. Deletions cut 5 bases from V and 7 bases from J, with 15 bases between. CDR3 length equals 15 residues. Per the germline V gene, CDR1 is SGHVS and CDR2 is FQNEAQ. In DNA, the CDR3 is TGTGCCAGCAGCCTCCTGCCAGGTCGGAATTCACCCCTCCACTTT. It translates to CASSLLPGRNSPLHF.

V and J are TRBV29-1 and TRBJ1-1, with 8 bases matching TRBD1. CDR1 and CDR2 from the germline V gene are SQVTM and ANQGSEA. The CDR3 has 14 amino acids. V lost 5 bases to trimming and J lost 2 bases; unmatched junction nucleotides: 7. CDR3 bases: TGCAGCGTTTCCCGGACAGGGATCAACACTGAAGCTTTCTTT. Protein product: CSVSRTGINTEAFF.

V gene TRBV18 combines with J gene TRBJ2-1; D is unclear. This CDR3 comprises 14 residues. From germline, CDR1 is KGHSH and CDR2 LQKENI. Trimming took 0 bases from V and 2 from J, leaving 5 bases between them. The CDR3 DNA is TGTGCCAGCTCACCACCCGCAGCCTACAATGAGCAGTTCTTC. This sequence encodes CASSPPAAYNEQFF.

The chain employs TRBV5-6 and TRBJ2-2, with D perhaps TRBD1 (7 bases). CDR1 and CDR2 (germline): SGHDT, YYEEEE. V lost 7 bases and J 6 bases, leaving 16 bases between the germline ends. The CDR3 is 14 amino acids. The CDR3 protein is CASQGGGEAGELFF. The DNA of the CDR3 is TGTGCCAGCCAGGGGGGAGGTGAGGCCGGGGAGCTGTTTTTT. The whole variable domain, remainder taken from reference TRBV5-6 and TRBJ2-2, is DAGVTQSPTHLIKTRGQQVTLRCSPKSGHDTVSWYQQALGQGPQFIFQYYEEEERQRGNFPDRFSGHQFPNYSSELNVNALLLGDSALYLCASQGGGEAGELFFGEGSRLTVL.

The chain carries TRBV7-9 and TRBJ2-7, with no clear D. Germline V CDR1 and CDR2: SEHNR, FQNEAQ (reference sequence). There are 13 residues in the CDR3. V was cut by 5 bases and J by 1 base, with 9 bases left in between. The CDR3: CASSPEISYEQYF. In DNA form, the CDR3 reads TGTGCCAGCAGCCCAGAAATATCCTACGAGCAGTACTTC.